A selection of T cell receptor beta chains follows, all from one sample in a study of T cell changes during pregnancy in multiple sclerosis. Profiled with immunoSEQ multiplex PCR; TCRdb holds only in-frame clones, not every one. The table records about 84,000 clones, nearly 95% of them present only once. The material sequenced was peripheral blood, taken in the second trimester of pregnancy. The receptor source for this set is a female donor in good health, enrolled as a control in a pregnancy study. CDR3s include the opening cysteine and the closing phenylalanine or tryptophan. Each record gives: CDR3 DNA, CDR3 protein, clone size, V gene, CDR3 length, J gene, D gene. A D gene is named only where the DNA matches it firmly. Some rows mark clone size as missing; the rest say once, few, many or name a class of expanded clone.

CDR3 DNA: TGTGCCAGCAGTTATTCTAGCCGGAATGAAAAACTGTTTTTT; CDR3 protein: CASSYSSRNEKLFF; clone size: NA; V gene: TRBV6-6; CDR3 length: 14; J gene: TRBJ1-4; D gene: NA
CDR3 DNA: TGTGCCAGTAGTATATTTGCTAGCGGGAGTTCTGGGGAGCTGTTTTTT; CDR3 protein: CASSIFASGSSGELFF; clone size: NA; V gene: TRBV19; CDR3 length: 16; J gene: TRBJ2-2; D gene: TRBD2
CDR3 DNA: TGTGCCAGCAGCAGAAGGGACAGGGGGGTCACAGATACGCAGTATTTT; CDR3 protein: CASSRRDRGVTDTQYF; clone size: NA; V gene: TRBV5-6; CDR3 length: 16; J gene: TRBJ2-3; D gene: TRBD1
CDR3 DNA: TGTGCCAGCAGTGACTACGACGAGCAGTACTTC; CDR3 protein: CASSDYDEQYF; clone size: NA; V gene: TRBV25-1; CDR3 length: 11; J gene: TRBJ2-7; D gene: NA
CDR3 DNA: TGCGCCAGCAGCCAAGGGGGGGGAGCGGGCCCCAATGAGCAGTTCTTC; CDR3 protein: CASSQGGGAGPNEQFF; clone size: NA; V gene: TRBV4-1; CDR3 length: 16; J gene: TRBJ2-1; D gene: TRBD2
CDR3 DNA: TGCGCCAGCAGCTATCGACTAGCGGGATCCTACAATGAGCAGTTCTTC; CDR3 protein: CASSYRLAGSYNEQFF; clone size: NA; V gene: TRBV5-1; CDR3 length: 16; J gene: TRBJ2-1; D gene: TRBD2
CDR3 DNA: TGCGCCAGTAGGAGACAGGGGGAATCCTACAATGAGCAGTTCTTC; CDR3 protein: CASRRQGESYNEQFF; clone size: NA; V gene: TRBV5-1; CDR3 length: 15; J gene: TRBJ2-1; D gene: TRBD1
CDR3 DNA: TGTGCCAGCAGCCCGCGGCTCCCTTCAACTAATGAAAAACTGTTTTTT; CDR3 protein: CASSPRLPSTNEKLFF; clone size: NA; V gene: TRBV6-6; CDR3 length: 16; J gene: TRBJ1-4; D gene: NA
CDR3 DNA: TGCGCCAGCAGCCAAGAAGCGGGAGGATCCTACAATGAGCAGTTCTTC; CDR3 protein: CASSQEAGGSYNEQFF; clone size: NA; V gene: TRBV4-1; CDR3 length: 16; J gene: TRBJ2-1; D gene: TRBD2
CDR3 DNA: TGTGCCAGCAGCTTAGATCCCCTGACTAGCGGGAGTCACGGGCAGTACTTC; CDR3 protein: CASSLDPLTSGSHGQYF; clone size: NA; V gene: TRBV11-2; CDR3 length: 17; J gene: TRBJ2-7; D gene: TRBD2
CDR3 DNA: TGTGCCAGCAGCGAAGGACAGACTTTAGCCAAAAACATTCAGTACTTC; CDR3 protein: CASSEGQTLAKNIQYF; clone size: NA; V gene: TRBV9; CDR3 length: 16; J gene: TRBJ2-4; D gene: NA
CDR3 DNA: TGTGCCAGCAGTTACTCGACTCGGCACGGGGCCAACGTCCTGACTTTC; CDR3 protein: CASSYSTRHGANVLTF; clone size: NA; V gene: TRBV6-5; CDR3 length: 16; J gene: TRBJ2-6; D gene: NA
CDR3 DNA: TGTGCCAGCAGGGGACTAGCGGGGCCCACAGATACGCAGTATTTT; CDR3 protein: CASRGLAGPTDTQYF; clone size: NA; V gene: TRBV6-5; CDR3 length: 15; J gene: TRBJ2-3; D gene: TRBD2
CDR3 DNA: TGCGCCAGCAGCCCCAACAGCCACAATGAGCAGTTCTTC; CDR3 protein: CASSPNSHNEQFF; clone size: NA; V gene: TRBV5-1; CDR3 length: 13; J gene: TRBJ2-1; D gene: NA
CDR3 DNA: TGTGCCAGCAGTGTTAGCGGCCGGGGCCCCTACGAGCAGTACTTC; CDR3 protein: CASSVSGRGPYEQYF; clone size: NA; V gene: TRBV6-1; CDR3 length: 15; J gene: TRBJ2-7; D gene: NA
CDR3 DNA: TGTGCCAGCAGTTACCCCGGGACTAGCGGGAGGAATGAGCAGTTCTTC; CDR3 protein: CASSYPGTSGRNEQFF; clone size: NA; V gene: TRBV27; CDR3 length: 16; J gene: TRBJ2-1; D gene: TRBD2
CDR3 DNA: TGCGCCAGCAGCCAGACAGGGGACTACGAGCAGTACTTC; CDR3 protein: CASSQTGDYEQYF; clone size: once; V gene: TRBV4-1; CDR3 length: 13; J gene: TRBJ2-7; D gene: TRBD1
CDR3 DNA: TGTGCCAGCAGTTCCATGGGACTAGCGGGCCTCGAGCAGTACTTC; CDR3 protein: CASSSMGLAGLEQYF; clone size: NA; V gene: TRBV27; CDR3 length: 15; J gene: TRBJ2-7; D gene: TRBD2
CDR3 DNA: TGTGCCAGCAGTGGAACCAGGGGGCGCTTCTATGGCTACACCTTC; CDR3 protein: CASSGTRGRFYGYTF; clone size: NA; V gene: TRBV27; CDR3 length: 15; J gene: TRBJ1-2; D gene: TRBD1
CDR3 DNA: TGTGCCAGCAGTGGACAGGGGGCAGAGGAGACCCAGTACTTC; CDR3 protein: CASSGQGAEETQYF; clone size: NA; V gene: TRBV25-1; CDR3 length: 14; J gene: TRBJ2-5; D gene: TRBD1
CDR3 DNA: TGTGCCAGCTCACCGCAGCCGACTAGCGGGAATTACAATGAGCAGTTCTTC; CDR3 protein: CASSPQPTSGNYNEQFF; clone size: once; V gene: TRBV18; CDR3 length: 17; J gene: TRBJ2-1; D gene: TRBD2
CDR3 DNA: TGTGCCAGCAGCCCCGACAGGGATCCGTCCTACGAGCAGTACTTC; CDR3 protein: CASSPDRDPSYEQYF; clone size: NA; V gene: TRBV7-8; CDR3 length: 15; J gene: TRBJ2-7; D gene: TRBD1
CDR3 DNA: TGTGCCAGCAGTTACTCACAGGCCTCCTACGAGCAGTACTTC; CDR3 protein: CASSYSQASYEQYF; clone size: NA; V gene: TRBV6-5; CDR3 length: 14; J gene: TRBJ2-7; D gene: NA
CDR3 DNA: TGTGCCAGCAGCTTAGAAGAGTCTCAGCCCCAGCATTTT; CDR3 protein: CASSLEESQPQHF; clone size: NA; V gene: TRBV7-9; CDR3 length: 13; J gene: TRBJ1-5; D gene: NA
CDR3 DNA: TGTGCCTGGAGTACTCACAGGGGTGAGACCCAGTACTTC; CDR3 protein: CAWSTHRGETQYF; clone size: NA; V gene: TRBV30; CDR3 length: 13; J gene: TRBJ2-5; D gene: TRBD1
CDR3 DNA: TGTGCCAGCAGTGAAGCGCCAACGGGAGGGAGGGATACGCAGTATTTT; CDR3 protein: CASSEAPTGGRDTQYF; clone size: once; V gene: TRBV2; CDR3 length: 16; J gene: TRBJ2-3; D gene: TRBD2
CDR3 DNA: TGTGCCAGCAGCCTACTAGGGATCAGTGGGGAAAAACTGTTTTTT; CDR3 protein: CASSLLGISGEKLFF; clone size: NA; V gene: TRBV7-9; CDR3 length: 15; J gene: TRBJ1-4; D gene: NA
CDR3 DNA: TGTGCCAGCAGTTACTCGGTAAGCGGGAGCTACGAGCAGTACTTC; CDR3 protein: CASSYSVSGSYEQYF; clone size: once; V gene: TRBV6-5; CDR3 length: 15; J gene: TRBJ2-7; D gene: TRBD2
CDR3 DNA: TGTGCCAGCAGCTTAAAGGGGGGGACAGAAGCTTTCTTT; CDR3 protein: CASSLKGGTEAFF; clone size: once; V gene: TRBV7-2; CDR3 length: 13; J gene: TRBJ1-1; D gene: NA
CDR3 DNA: TGTGCCAGCAGGCCCGACTTCACCGAACCCACAGATACGCAGTATTTT; CDR3 protein: CASRPDFTEPTDTQYF; clone size: NA; V gene: TRBV7-6; CDR3 length: 16; J gene: TRBJ2-3; D gene: NA
CDR3 DNA: TGTGCCAGCATCGGGCGGGACAGCGACTACAATGAGCAGTTCTTC; CDR3 protein: CASIGRDSDYNEQFF; clone size: NA; V gene: TRBV7-9; CDR3 length: 15; J gene: TRBJ2-1; D gene: NA
CDR3 DNA: TGTGCCAGCAGCTTAGCGCCCCGTAGCGGGACGGTCTTC; CDR3 protein: CASSLAPRSGTVF; clone size: NA; V gene: TRBV7-9; CDR3 length: 13; J gene: TRBJ2-1; D gene: TRBD2
CDR3 DNA: TGTGCCAGCAGTGAGCTTTCGGACAGCCTAGCCAAAAACATTCAGTACTTC; CDR3 protein: CASSELSDSLAKNIQYF; clone size: NA; V gene: TRBV6-4; CDR3 length: 17; J gene: TRBJ2-4; D gene: NA
CDR3 DNA: TGTGCCAGCAGCCAAGTCCCACAGGGAAATTCGGCTACAGATACGCAGTATTTT; CDR3 protein: CASSQVPQGNSATDTQYF; clone size: NA; V gene: TRBV14; CDR3 length: 18; J gene: TRBJ2-3; D gene: NA
CDR3 DNA: TGTGCCAGCAGTTTATTGGCTAGCTACGAGACAGATACGCAGTATTTT; CDR3 protein: CASSLLASYETDTQYF; clone size: NA; V gene: TRBV28; CDR3 length: 16; J gene: TRBJ2-3; D gene: NA
CDR3 DNA: TGTGCCAGCAGTTTCCTGGACAGAAAATCAGAGACCCAGTACTTC; CDR3 protein: CASSFLDRKSETQYF; clone size: NA; V gene: TRBV28; CDR3 length: 15; J gene: TRBJ2-5; D gene: NA
CDR3 DNA: TGTGCCAGCAGGCCGGGACTAGCGGGCTACGAGCAGTACTTC; CDR3 protein: CASRPGLAGYEQYF; clone size: once; V gene: TRBV6-6; CDR3 length: 14; J gene: TRBJ2-7; D gene: TRBD2
CDR3 DNA: TGTGCCAGCAAGGGGGTAGGAGCTTTCTTT; CDR3 protein: CASKGVGAFF; clone size: NA; V gene: TRBV6-1; CDR3 length: 10; J gene: TRBJ1-1; D gene: NA
CDR3 DNA: TGTGCCAGCAGCCCCTCGGGTCACACTGAAGCTTTCTTT; CDR3 protein: CASSPSGHTEAFF; clone size: few; V gene: TRBV7-9; CDR3 length: 13; J gene: TRBJ1-1; D gene: NA
CDR3 DNA: TGTGCTAGTGGGGGGGAGGAAGGGGAGACCCAGTACTTC; CDR3 protein: CASGGEEGETQYF; clone size: NA; V gene: TRBV12-5; CDR3 length: 13; J gene: TRBJ2-5; D gene: NA
CDR3 DNA: TGTGCCAGCAGTGTATCCAGCGGGAGCTCCTACAATGAGCAGTTCTTC; CDR3 protein: CASSVSSGSSYNEQFF; clone size: NA; V gene: TRBV2; CDR3 length: 16; J gene: TRBJ2-1; D gene: TRBD2
CDR3 DNA: TGCAGCGTCGGGGGACTAGCGGGCACTAGCACAGATACGCAGTATTTT; CDR3 protein: CSVGGLAGTSTDTQYF; clone size: NA; V gene: TRBV29-1; CDR3 length: 16; J gene: TRBJ2-3; D gene: TRBD2
CDR3 DNA: TGCGCCAGCGCCACAGGGGGGTCCGATGAGCAGTTCTTC; CDR3 protein: CASATGGSDEQFF; clone size: NA; V gene: TRBV5-1; CDR3 length: 13; J gene: TRBJ2-1; D gene: TRBD1
CDR3 DNA: TGTGCCATCAGTGAGCCGGGAGAGACCCAGTACTTC; CDR3 protein: CAISEPGETQYF; clone size: NA; V gene: TRBV10-3; CDR3 length: 12; J gene: TRBJ2-5; D gene: NA
CDR3 DNA: TGCGCCAGCAGCCAAGGGACTCCAGCCACGCAGTATTTT; CDR3 protein: CASSQGTPATQYF; clone size: NA; V gene: TRBV4-1; CDR3 length: 13; J gene: TRBJ2-3; D gene: NA